This T cell receptor (beta chain) was sequenced during a study of shared clonotypes between healthy human individuals. At the level of the study: Each donor's CD8 memory used one plate, CD8 naive two, each CD4 subset three. Study results and limitations: Naive subsets tended to show greater estimated richness than memory subsets.

Only CD45RO-negative cells positively selected for CCR7 counted as naive CD8 cells, so terminally differentiated effector memory CD45RA+ cells were excluded. The study enrolled healthy HIV-negative adults without recent acute infections or vaccinations as donors. This clone appeared once. Its antigen remains unknown. The V end lost 6 bases, the J end lost 6 bases, and 18 bases lay between the germline ends. CDR3 size: 14 residues. The V gene's germline CDR1 is MDHEN and CDR2 SYDVKM. How the authors handled the data: Quality scores were absent from the junction-only immunoSEQ sequences, so filtering differed. Using immunoSEQ multiplex PCR, the repertoire was profiled, and TCRdb retains in-frame clones only, with some absent. Clone size and the V and J calls come from that table; the DNA yielded D and trimming. The sample lists around 610,000 clones; approximately 96% were seen once.

The material sequenced was naive CD8+ T cells sorted from blood. The sequence derives from a woman aged 25 to 39 in good health. The chain uses TRBV28 and TRBJ2-7; tentatively, D is TRBD1 (6 bases). CDR3 coding DNA: TGTGCCAGCAGCTTACAGGGAGTTAGGTTCGAGCAGTACTTC. Its protein is CASSLQGVRFEQYF.